The rows below give T cell receptor beta chains drawn from one sample of a study of glioma-infiltrating T cells after dendritic cell vaccination. Libraries were prepared by immunoSEQ multiplex PCR; TCRdb keeps only in-frame clonotypes and omits some of them. The data show roughly 51,000 clones, approximately 85% seen once. The material sequenced was blood, taken before dendritic cell vaccination. The receptors stem from a human donor with glioblastoma. Both conserved end residues are part of each CDR3. D genes are given only for firm matches. The size entry is marked missing in some rows and otherwise reads once, few, many or a size class.

.	.	TRBV5-6	TRBJ2-5	CASSWRGSQETQYF	TGTGCCAGCAGCTGGCGGGGCAGTCAAGAGACCCAGTACTTC
.	TRBD2	TRBV7-9	TRBJ2-5	CASSSPVGRLAAQETQYF	TGTGCCAGCAGCTCTCCAGTGGGGAGACTAGCGGCCCAAGAGACCCAGTACTTC
.	.	TRBV27	TRBJ1-5	CASSWGRKNSNQPQHF	TGTGCCAGCAGTTGGGGCAGAAAAAATAGCAATCAGCCCCAGCATTTT
.	.	TRBV5-1	TRBJ1-3	CASSLLQGTGNTIYF	TGCGCCAGCAGCTTGTTACAGGGTACTGGAAACACCATATATTTT
.	TRBD1	TRBV18	TRBJ2-7	CASSDRDRPYEQYF	TGTGCCAGCTCAGACCGGGACAGGCCCTACGAGCAGTACTTC
once	TRBD1	TRBV19	TRBJ1-4	CASYLQGTSEKLFF	TGTGCCAGCTACCTACAGGGGACTTCGGAAAAACTGTTTTTT
.	TRBD1	TRBV19	TRBJ1-1	CASSLSGTGTEAFF	TGTGCCAGTAGTCTCTCCGGGACAGGGACTGAAGCTTTCTTT
.	.	TRBV5-1	TRBJ1-1	CASSLGDQGPEAFF	TGCGCCAGCAGCTTAGGAGACCAAGGCCCGGAAGCTTTCTTT
.	.	TRBV21-1	TRBJ1-2	CASSGRSHNYGYTF	TGTGCCAGCAGCGGCCGTTCCCATAACTATGGCTACACCTTC
.	.	TRBV11-2	TRBJ1-2	CASSLDFVTSWNGYTF	TGTGCCAGCAGCTTAGATTTTGTGACATCTTGGAATGGCTACACCTTC
.	.	TRBV9	TRBJ2-6	CASSIRQAGANVLTF	TGTGCCAGCAGCATCCGACAGGCTGGGGCCAACGTCCTGACTTTC
.	TRBD1	TRBV27	TRBJ1-4	CASSSTGWGNEKLFF	TGTGCCAGCAGTTCGACAGGGTGGGGGAATGAAAAACTGTTTTTT
.	.	TRBV5-6	TRBJ1-2	CASSPGQIYGYTF	TGTGCCAGCAGTCCAGGACAGATCTATGGCTACACCTTC
.	TRBD2	TRBV9	TRBJ2-1	CASSVSSGEYNEQFF	TGTGCCAGCAGCGTTAGTAGCGGGGAATACAATGAGCAGTTCTTC
.	TRBD2	TRBV5-1	TRBJ2-1	CASSSLAGEQFF	TGCGCCAGCAGCTCCTTAGCGGGGGAGCAGTTCTTC
.	.	TRBV5-1	TRBJ2-6	CASSLAGDSSGANVLTF	TGCGCCAGCAGCTTGGCCGGAGACAGCTCTGGGGCCAACGTCCTGACTTTC
.	TRBD1	TRBV27	TRBJ1-2	CASSSRTGGRLSTGYTF	TGTGCCAGCAGTTCTAGGACAGGGGGCCGTCTTAGTACTGGCTACACCTTC
.	.	TRBV4-1	TRBJ2-7	CASSQVPDKSYEQYF	TGCGCCAGCAGCCAGGTCCCGGACAAATCCTACGAGCAGTACTTC
.	TRBD1	TRBV5-1	TRBJ2-7	CASSLGQGEEYEQYF	TGCGCCAGCAGCTTAGGACAGGGGGAAGAGTACGAGCAGTACTTC
.	TRBD1	TRBV4-2	TRBJ2-2	CASSAQGANTGELFF	TGTGCCAGCAGCGCACAGGGGGCGAACACCGGGGAGCTGTTTTTT
.	.	TRBV10-3	TRBJ2-3	CAISGRGGADSDTQYF	TGTGCCATCAGTGGTAGGGGGGGGGCGGATTCAGATACGCAGTATTTT
.	.	TRBV11-2	TRBJ2-7	CASSLTDAYEQYF	TGTGCCAGCAGCTTGACAGATGCCTACGAGCAGTACTTC
.	TRBD1	TRBV7-9	TRBJ1-1	CASSPVGQGRAEAFF	TGTGCCAGCAGCCCCGTTGGACAGGGTAGGGCTGAAGCTTTCTTT
.	.	TRBV4-3	TRBJ2-1	CASSQVRYNEQFF	TGCGCCAGCAGCCAAGTCCGTTACAATGAGCAGTTCTTC
.	TRBD2	TRBV6-6	TRBJ2-5	CASEVSSGGPKETQYF	TGTGCCAGCGAGGTATCAAGCGGGGGGCCAAAAGAGACCCAGTACTTC
.	.	TRBV5-4	TRBJ2-2	CASSLEEGRDTGELFF	TGTGCCAGCAGCTTGGAGGAGGGAAGGGACACCGGGGAGCTGTTTTTT
.	.	TRBV5-4	TRBJ1-6	CASSGGVDSPLHF	TGTGCCAGCAGCGGGGGGGTTGATTCACCCCTCCACTTT
.	TRBD2	TRBV9	TRBJ2-1	CASSLTSGLGESSYNEQFF	TGTGCCAGCAGCCTCACTAGCGGCCTGGGTGAGAGCTCCTACAATGAGCAGTTCTTC
.	.	TRBV9	TRBJ1-6	CASSRDSPYNSPLHF	TGTGCCAGCAGCCGTGACAGCCCCTATAATTCACCCCTCCACTTT
.	.	TRBV30	TRBJ1-3	CAWSPVAHSGNTIYF	TGTGCCTGGAGTCCCGTGGCCCACTCTGGAAACACCATATATTTT
.	TRBD1	TRBV19	TRBJ1-2	CASSMRDRVNYGYTF	TGTGCCAGTAGCATGAGGGACAGGGTCAACTATGGCTACACCTTC